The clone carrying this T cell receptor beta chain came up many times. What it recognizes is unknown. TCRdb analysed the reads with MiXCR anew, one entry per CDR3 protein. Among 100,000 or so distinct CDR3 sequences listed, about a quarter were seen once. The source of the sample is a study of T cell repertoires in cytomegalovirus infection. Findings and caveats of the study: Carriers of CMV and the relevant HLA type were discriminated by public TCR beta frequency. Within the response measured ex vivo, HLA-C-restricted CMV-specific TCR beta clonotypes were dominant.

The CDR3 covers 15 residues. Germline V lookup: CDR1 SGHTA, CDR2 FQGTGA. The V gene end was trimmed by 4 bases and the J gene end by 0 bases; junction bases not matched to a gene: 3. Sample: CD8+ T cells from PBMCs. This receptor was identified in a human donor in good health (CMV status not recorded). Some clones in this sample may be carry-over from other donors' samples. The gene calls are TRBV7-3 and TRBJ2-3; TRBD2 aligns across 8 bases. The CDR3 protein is CASSYTSGSTDTQYF. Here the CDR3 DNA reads TGTGCCAGCAGCTATACTAGCGGTAGCACAGATACGCAGTATTTT.